This is a list of T cell receptor beta chains from one sample in a study of beta chain features in type 1 diabetes. The table came from immunoSEQ multiplex PCR; TCRdb's copy has only in-frame clones and leaves some out. Of some 330,000 clones listed, around 12% are singletons. The sequenced sample consisted of naive CD4+ T cells from blood. The receptor source for this set is a woman aged 18-29 years with type 1 diabetes. CDR3s include the opening cysteine and the closing phenylalanine or tryptophan. D genes are given only for firm matches. Only some rows state a clone size, as once, few, many or a class for expanded clones.

v_gene,d_gene,j_gene,abundance,CDR3aa,CDR3nt
TRBV5-1,TRBD2,TRBJ2-3,few,CASSFGRAVAYTQYF,TGCGCCAGCAGCTTCGGGAGGGCCGTCGCGTATACGCAGTATTTT
TRBV6-1,.,TRBJ2-7,few,CASSEVAGLVHEQYF,TGTGCCAGCAGTGAAGTGGCAGGGCTGGTTCACGAGCAGTACTTC
TRBV21-1,.,TRBJ2-3,.,CASSESRKDTQYF,TGTGCCAGCAGCGAATCTAGAAAGGATACGCAGTATTTT
TRBV7-2,TRBD2,TRBJ2-7,.,CASSKRLAGGPYEQYF,TGTGCCAGCAGCAAGAGACTAGCGGGAGGACCCTACGAGCAGTACTTC
TRBV6-5,TRBD1,TRBJ2-5,few,CASRDRGLGRETQYF,TGTGCCAGCAGGGACAGGGGATTGGGTCGCGAGACCCAGTACTTC
TRBV9,.,TRBJ2-5,.,CASSPGDKRLETQYF,TGTGCCAGCAGCCCAGGGGATAAACGTTTGGAGACCCAGTACTTC
TRBV6-5,.,TRBJ1-1,few,CASSPRGGEEAEAFF,TGTGCCAGCAGTCCCCGGGGCGGGGAAGAGGCTGAAGCTTTCTTT
TRBV7-7,TRBD2,TRBJ2-3,.,CASSGGTGAADTQYF,TGTGCTAGCAGCGGGGGCACCGGGGCTGCAGATACGCAGTATTTT
TRBV18,.,TRBJ2-1,.,CASSPPGGVPNEQFF,TGTGCCAGCTCACCACCGGGGGGAGTCCCAAATGAGCAGTTCTTC
TRBV15,TRBD1,TRBJ2-1,.,CATSRDRQGVSYNEQFF,TGTGCCACCAGCAGAGATCGGCAGGGGGTTTCCTACAATGAGCAGTTCTTC
TRBV28,.,TRBJ2-4,few,CASSSRDNQNF,TGTGCCAGCAGTTCCCGGGACAACCAGAACTTC
TRBV28,TRBD1,TRBJ2-7,.,CASSNGQGADEQYF,TGTGCCAGCAGTAACGGACAGGGGGCGGACGAGCAGTACTTC
TRBV5-1,.,TRBJ1-1,.,CASSPTLDTNTEAFF,TGCGCCAGCAGCCCGACCCTGGACACGAACACTGAAGCTTTCTTT
TRBV15,.,TRBJ1-5,.,CATSRERQPQHF,TGTGCCACCAGCAGAGAGAGACAGCCCCAGCATTTT
TRBV19,.,TRBJ2-3,few,CASKDDRNADTQYF,TGTGCCAGTAAAGACGACAGAAACGCAGATACGCAGTATTTT
TRBV18,.,TRBJ1-5,.,CASSPGGDQPQHF,TGTGCCAGCTCACCGGGCGGGGATCAGCCCCAGCATTTT
TRBV30,TRBD2,TRBJ2-3,.,CAWSVRRKGRGTDTQYF,TGTGCCTGGAGTGTACGCAGAAAGGGGAGGGGCACAGATACGCAGTATTTT
TRBV5-6,TRBD2,TRBJ2-3,few,CASSLRTSGIGDTQYF,TGTGCCAGCAGCCTCCGGACTAGCGGGATCGGGGATACGCAGTATTTT
TRBV4-3,.,TRBJ2-6,few,CASSQGSSGANVLTF,TGCGCCAGCAGCCAAGGATCAAGCGGGGCCAACGTCCTGACTTTC
TRBV10-3,TRBD1,TRBJ2-7,few,CATGTGGYEQYF,TGTGCCACCGGGACAGGCGGATACGAGCAGTACTTC
TRBV5-1,TRBD1,TRBJ1-4,few,CASSRDRGSTNEKLFF,TGCGCCAGCAGCCGGGACAGGGGCTCAACTAATGAAAAACTGTTTTTT
TRBV30,TRBD1,TRBJ1-5,few,CAWSAYRGKDSQPQHF,TGTGCCTGGAGTGCCTACAGGGGAAAGGACTCACAGCCCCAGCATTTT
TRBV5-4,TRBD2,TRBJ2-1,few,CASSLPSGIGNEQFF,TGTGCCAGCAGCTTGCCCAGCGGGATTGGCAATGAGCAGTTCTTC
TRBV6-6,.,TRBJ1-1,.,CASSPEGLGTEAFF,TGTGCCAGCAGTCCGGAGGGGCTGGGCACTGAAGCTTTCTTT
TRBV7-2,.,TRBJ2-5,few,CASSLVQQETQYF,TGTGCCAGCAGCTTAGTACAGCAAGAGACCCAGTACTTC
TRBV7-3,.,TRBJ1-2,few,CASSPDRGNYGYTF,TGTGCCAGCAGCCCGGACAGAGGAAACTATGGCTACACCTTC
TRBV15,TRBD1,TRBJ2-7,.,CATSRGQGITYEQYF,TGTGCCACCAGCAGGGGACAGGGGATAACCTACGAGCAGTACTTC
TRBV10-3,TRBD1,TRBJ1-2,few,CAIGQGSGYTF,TGTGCCATCGGACAGGGTAGCGGCTACACCTTC
TRBV2,.,TRBJ1-3,few,CASRASSGNTIYF,TGTGCCAGCAGGGCCAGCTCTGGAAACACCATATATTTT
TRBV4-3,.,TRBJ2-3,.,CASSQVGRLTDTQYF,TGCGCCAGCAGCCAAGTAGGCAGACTCACAGATACGCAGTATTTT
TRBV7-2,TRBD1,TRBJ1-1,.,CASSTRTGGLDTEAFF,TGTGCCAGCAGCACAAGGACAGGGGGCCTGGACACTGAAGCTTTCTTT
TRBV5-4,.,TRBJ2-7,.,CASSPDPRVGEQYF,TGTGCCAGCAGCCCAGACCCCAGGGTAGGCGAGCAGTACTTC
TRBV7-2,.,TRBJ1-6,.,CASSRSNSPLHF,TGTGCCAGCAGCCGTTCTAATTCACCCCTCCACTTT
TRBV30,TRBD2,TRBJ2-1,few,CAWSAAGGLHNEQFF,TGTGCCTGGAGTGCAGCGGGAGGGCTCCACAATGAGCAGTTCTTC
TRBV6-9,TRBD2,TRBJ2-7,few,CASSYALAGSGSYEQYF,TGTGCCAGCAGTTACGCCTTAGCGGGAAGTGGCTCCTACGAGCAGTACTTC
TRBV5-1,TRBD2,TRBJ2-1,few,CASSSSGSPYNEQFF,TGCGCCAGCAGCTCTAGCGGGAGCCCCTACAATGAGCAGTTCTTC
TRBV27,.,TRBJ1-5,few,CASSWTGVGNQPQHF,TGTGCCAGCAGTTGGACGGGAGTAGGGAATCAGCCCCAGCATTTT
TRBV5-1,TRBD2,TRBJ2-7,.,CASSFAGGGEQYF,TGCGCCAGCAGTTTTGCGGGGGGAGGCGAGCAGTACTTC
TRBV7-9,.,TRBJ2-5,.,CASSPGPRETQYF,TGTGCCAGCAGCCCCGGTCCCCGGGAGACCCAGTACTTC
TRBV27,TRBD1,TRBJ1-1,.,CASSFRDSGNTEAFF,TGTGCCAGCAGTTTCCGGGACAGCGGGAACACTGAAGCTTTCTTT
TRBV15,.,TRBJ2-3,few,CATSRVAREDTQYF,TGTGCCACCAGCAGAGTGGCCCGGGAAGATACGCAGTATTTT
TRBV5-6,.,TRBJ2-3,.,CASSSKGHGQYF,TGTGCCAGCAGCTCAAAGGGACACGGCCAGTATTTT
TRBV7-9,.,TRBJ1-4,few,CASSLVGGPNEKLFF,TGTGCCAGCAGCTTAGTCGGGGGACCTAATGAAAAACTGTTTTTT
TRBV9,TRBD1,TRBJ1-2,few,CASSPTDRMAGYTF,TGTGCCAGCAGCCCTACGGACAGGATGGCTGGCTACACCTTC
TRBV19,.,TRBJ2-3,few,CASSPASRYTDTQYF,TGTGCCAGTAGCCCGGCGTCGCGGTACACAGATACGCAGTATTTT
TRBV7-9,TRBD2,TRBJ2-7,few,CATKREEYYEQYF,TGTGCCACGAAGCGGGAGGAATACTACGAGCAGTACTTC
TRBV30,.,TRBJ2-7,few,CACAVGGAYEQYF,TGTGCCTGTGCGGTGGGGGGTGCCTACGAGCAGTACTTC
TRBV10-3,TRBD2,TRBJ2-3,few,CAISGTSGGARDTQYF,TGTGCCATCAGTGGGACTAGCGGGGGGGCCCGAGATACGCAGTATTTT
TRBV4-1,TRBD2,TRBJ2-3,.,CASSHRASGRVTDTQYF,TGCGCCAGCAGCCATCGCGCTAGCGGGAGGGTAACAGATACGCAGTATTTT
TRBV28,.,TRBJ1-1,.,CASKEGGEAFF,TGTGCCAGCAAAGAGGGAGGGGAAGCTTTCTTT
TRBV12-5,TRBD2,TRBJ2-6,.,CASGTGGGSGANVLTF,TGTGCTAGTGGTACGGGCGGGGGTTCTGGGGCCAACGTCCTGACTTTC
TRBV9,.,TRBJ2-3,.,CASSVSLSLADTQYF,TGTGCCAGCAGCGTGTCTCTGAGTTTGGCAGATACGCAGTATTTT
TRBV6-5,.,TRBJ1-4,few,CASSRQATNEKLFF,TGTGCCAGCAGCCGACAGGCAACTAATGAAAAACTGTTTTTT
TRBV29-1,TRBD1,TRBJ1-2,.,CSAGDRGKDYGYTF,TGCAGCGCAGGGGACAGGGGGAAAGACTATGGCTACACCTTC
TRBV9,TRBD2,TRBJ2-5,.,CASSVGAGDFQETQYF,TGTGCCAGCAGCGTAGGGGCGGGGGATTTCCAAGAGACCCAGTACTTC